This entry features one T cell receptor beta chain sequence. This entry is derived from a study of control samples from healthy donors and cancer patients. V shed 6 bases and J shed 5 bases, with 16 bases lying between them. The germline V gene encodes CDR1 LNHDA and CDR2 SQIVND (reference sequence). The CDR3 is 14 residues long. This table comes from immunoSEQ multiplex PCR, and its TCRdb copy is limited to in-frame clones, with some not included. The table includes about 89,000 clones, about 84% detected once. This chain joins TRBV19 and TRBJ1-1; D unresolved. Sequencing was performed on blood. The sequence came from a woman in her thirties or forties in good health. CDR3 in amino acids: CASRIIDGDTEAFF. The CDR3 nucleotides read TGTGCCAGTAGAATAATCGACGGGGATACTGAAGCTTTCTTT.